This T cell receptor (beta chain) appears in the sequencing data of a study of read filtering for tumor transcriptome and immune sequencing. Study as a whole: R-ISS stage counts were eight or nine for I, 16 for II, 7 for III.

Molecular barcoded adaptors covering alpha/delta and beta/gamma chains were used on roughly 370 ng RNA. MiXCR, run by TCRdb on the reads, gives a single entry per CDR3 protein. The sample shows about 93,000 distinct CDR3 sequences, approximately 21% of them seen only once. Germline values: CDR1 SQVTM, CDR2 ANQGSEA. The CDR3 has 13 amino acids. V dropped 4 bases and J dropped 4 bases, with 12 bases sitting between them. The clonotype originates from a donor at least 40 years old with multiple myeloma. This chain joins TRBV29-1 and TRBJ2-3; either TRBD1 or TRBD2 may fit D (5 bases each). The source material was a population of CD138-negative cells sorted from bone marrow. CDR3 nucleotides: TGCAGCGTTGCGGGGCCCTACTCAGATACGCAGTATTTT. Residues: CSVAGPYSDTQYF.